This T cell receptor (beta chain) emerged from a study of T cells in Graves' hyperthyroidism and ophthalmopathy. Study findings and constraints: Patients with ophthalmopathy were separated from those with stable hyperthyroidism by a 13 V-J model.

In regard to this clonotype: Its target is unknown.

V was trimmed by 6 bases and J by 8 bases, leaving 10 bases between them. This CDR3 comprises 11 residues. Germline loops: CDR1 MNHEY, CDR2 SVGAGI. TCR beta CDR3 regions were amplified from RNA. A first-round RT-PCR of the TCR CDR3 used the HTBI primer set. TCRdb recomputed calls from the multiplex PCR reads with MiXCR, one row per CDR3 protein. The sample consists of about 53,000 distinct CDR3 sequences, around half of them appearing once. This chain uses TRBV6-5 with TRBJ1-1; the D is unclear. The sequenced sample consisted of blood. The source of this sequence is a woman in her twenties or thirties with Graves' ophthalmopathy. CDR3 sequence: CASRVRAEAFF. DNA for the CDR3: TGTGCCAGCAGGGTGAGAGCCGAAGCTTTCTTT.